These 10 T cell receptor beta chains were all obtained from the same sample, sequenced in a study of T cell repertoires in cytomegalovirus infection. MiXCR, applied by TCRdb to the reads, yields one record per CDR3 protein. The table shows about 180,000 distinct CDR3 sequences, with 15% to 20% occurring only once. Sequencing was carried out using CD8+ T cells from PBMCs. The source of these receptors is a human donor in good health (CMV status not recorded). Some clones in this sample may be carry-over from other donors' samples.

This clonotype was seen only a few times. V gene TRBV4-1 combines with J gene TRBJ1-1; tentatively, D is TRBD1 (6 bases). The germline gives CDR1 MGHRA, CDR2 YSYEKL. V was shortened by 2 bases and J by 2 bases, with 12 bases between the two germline ends. This CDR3 has 15 residues. Written as DNA, the CDR3 is TGCGCCAGCAGCCAACCCCGAGGGGGAAACACTGAAGCTTTCTTT. Its protein is CASSQPRGGNTEAFF.

The rearrangement joins TRBV12-5 to TRBJ2-5, with D unresolved. Per germline, CDR1 LGHNT and CDR2 FRNRAP. The CDR3 consists of 14 residues. V was cut by 8 bases and J by 4 bases, with 17 bases left in between. The DNA of the CDR3 is TGTGCTAGTATGTCACGGAAGGGTTCAGAGACCCAGTACTTC. It yields the protein CASMSRKGSETQYF.

This clonotype was seen more than once but under ten times. The V gene is TRBV5-6, the J gene TRBJ1-2; D uncertain. CDR1 and CDR2 from the germline V gene are SGHDT and YYEEEE. This CDR3 is built from 11 residues. The V and J ends lost 2 bases and 8 bases respectively, with 7 bases between them. The CDR3 coding sequence is TGTGCCAGCAGCTTAGGCGCCGGCTACACCTTC. It specifies CASSLGAGYTF.

This clonotype occurred a few times. V gene TRBV11-1 combines with J gene TRBJ2-1; possible D gene TRBD2, 5 bases. Trimming pared 5 bases from V and 3 bases from J, leaving 5 bases between. There are 12 residues in the CDR3. CDR1 SGHAT and CDR2 FQDESV come from the germline V gene (reference sequence). The CDR3 loop is CASSRDYNEQFF. In DNA form, the CDR3 reads TGTGCCAGCAGCCGGGACTACAATGAGCAGTTCTTC.

The rearrangement uses TRBV9 and TRBJ1-1; D is perhaps TRBD1 (6 bases). V lost 4 bases to trimming and J lost 10 bases, with 17 bases between them. Germline assignment: CDR1 SGDLS and CDR2 YYNGEE. The CDR3 has 13 residues. The CDR3 coding sequence is TGTGCCAGCAGCCCGGCGGGGGGGCTCGGAGCTTTCTTT. The encoded protein is CASSPAGGLGAFF.

V and J are TRBV7-6 and TRBJ2-7; possibly TRBD1 or TRBD2 for D (6 bases each). Trimming pared 5 bases from V and 1 base from J, leaving 15 bases between. The CDR3 length is 15 residues. Germline values: CDR1 SGHVS, CDR2 FNYEAQ. CDR3 DNA sequence: TGTGCCAGCAGCGAAGGGGGAGGATTTTCCTACGAGCAGTACTTC. This gives the protein CASSEGGGFSYEQYF. Together with reference TRBV7-6 and TRBJ2-7, the CDR3 gives the full variable domain: GAGVSQSPRYKVTKRGQDVALRCDPISGHVSLYWYRQALGQGPEFLTYFNYEAQQDKSGLPNDRFSAERPEGSISTLTIQRTEQRDSAMYRCASSEGGGFSYEQYFGPGTRLTVT.

This clonotype was observed a handful of times. The rearrangement uses TRBV6-2 or TRBV6-3 and TRBJ2-2; no reliable D call. The CDR3 is 16 residues long. V dropped 4 bases and J dropped 6 bases, with 18 bases sitting between them. The germline V gene has CDR1 MNHEY and CDR2 SVGEGT. Written as DNA, the CDR3 is TGTGCCAGCAGTTTCCCTCAACGGATCTGGTCCGGGGAGCTGTTTTTT. Amino acids: CASSFPQRIWSGELFF.

This clonotype appeared a few times. V and J are TRBV7-2 and TRBJ2-5; D is uncertain. The CDR3 is made up of 12 amino acids. Looked up from germline, CDR1 is SGHTA and CDR2 is FQGNSA. The germline V and J ends were trimmed by 7 bases and 4 bases, with 10 bases remaining between them. Written as DNA, the CDR3 is TGTGCCAGCAATCCCTGGGGAGAGACCCAGTACTTC. Its protein product is CASNPWGETQYF.

The V and J genes are TRBV7-9 and TRBJ1-2; D is unclear. CDR1 and CDR2 from the germline V gene are SEHNR and FQNEAQ (reference sequence). The CDR3 totals 13 residues. Deletions cut 1 base from V and 6 bases from J, with 9 bases between. Here the CDR3 DNA reads TGTGCCAGCAGCTTAGTAACAGTTGATGGCTACACCTTC. Translating it yields CASSLVTVDGYTF.

The V and J genes are TRBV28 and TRBJ1-5; 9 bases match TRBD1. V was pared by 4 bases and J by 5 bases, with 9 bases of the junction left unmatched. The length of the CDR3 is 16 residues. The germline CDR1 and CDR2 sequences are MDHEN and SYDVKM. The CDR3 DNA follows: TGTGCCAGCAGTTCAGCAGGACAGGGGCGATATCAGCCCCAGCATTTT. It translates to CASSSAGQGRYQPQHF.